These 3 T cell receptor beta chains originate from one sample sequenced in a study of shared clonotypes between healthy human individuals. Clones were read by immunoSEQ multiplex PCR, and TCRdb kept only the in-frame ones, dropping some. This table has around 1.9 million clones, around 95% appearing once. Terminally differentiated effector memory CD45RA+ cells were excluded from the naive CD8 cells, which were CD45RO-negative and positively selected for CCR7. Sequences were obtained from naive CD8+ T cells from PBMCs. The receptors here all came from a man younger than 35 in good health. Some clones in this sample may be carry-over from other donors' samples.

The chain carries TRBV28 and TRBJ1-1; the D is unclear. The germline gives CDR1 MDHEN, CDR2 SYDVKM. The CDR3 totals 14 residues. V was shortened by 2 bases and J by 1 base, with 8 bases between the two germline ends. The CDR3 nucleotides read TGTGCCAGCAGTTTAGACGGAGAGAACACTGAAGCTTTCTTT. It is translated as CASSLDGENTEAFF.

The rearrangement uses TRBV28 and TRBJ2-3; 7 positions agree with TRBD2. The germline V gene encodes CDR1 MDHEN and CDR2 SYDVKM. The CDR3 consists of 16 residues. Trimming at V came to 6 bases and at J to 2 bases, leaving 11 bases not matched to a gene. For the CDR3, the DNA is TGTGCCAGCAGCTCTGGGGTGGGAGGGCCCACAGATACGCAGTATTTT. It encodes CASSSGVGGPTDTQYF.

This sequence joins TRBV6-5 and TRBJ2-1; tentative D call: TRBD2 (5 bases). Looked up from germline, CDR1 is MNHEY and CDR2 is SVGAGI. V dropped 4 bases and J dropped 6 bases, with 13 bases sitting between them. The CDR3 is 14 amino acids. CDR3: CASSSLGGGNEQFF. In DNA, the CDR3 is TGTGCCAGCAGTTCCCTCGGAGGAGGCAATGAGCAGTTCTTC.